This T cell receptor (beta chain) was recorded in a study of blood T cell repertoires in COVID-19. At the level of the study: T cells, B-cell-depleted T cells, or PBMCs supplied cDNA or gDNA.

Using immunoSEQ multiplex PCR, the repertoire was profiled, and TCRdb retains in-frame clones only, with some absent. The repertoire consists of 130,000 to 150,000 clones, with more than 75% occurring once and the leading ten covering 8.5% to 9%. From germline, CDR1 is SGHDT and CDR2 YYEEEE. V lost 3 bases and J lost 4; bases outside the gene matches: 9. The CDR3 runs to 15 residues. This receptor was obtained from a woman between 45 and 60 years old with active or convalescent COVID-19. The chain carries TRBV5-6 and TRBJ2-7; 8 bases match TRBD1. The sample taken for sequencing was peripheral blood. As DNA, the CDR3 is TGTGCCAGCAGCTCCACAAACAGGGGGGTATACGAGCAGTACTTC. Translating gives CASSSTNRGVYEQYF. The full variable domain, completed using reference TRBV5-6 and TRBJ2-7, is DAGVTQSPTHLIKTRGQQVTLRCSPKSGHDTVSWYQQALGQGPQFIFQYYEEEERQRGNFPDRFSGHQFPNYSSELNVNALLLGDSALYLCASSSTNRGVYEQYFGPGTRLTVT.